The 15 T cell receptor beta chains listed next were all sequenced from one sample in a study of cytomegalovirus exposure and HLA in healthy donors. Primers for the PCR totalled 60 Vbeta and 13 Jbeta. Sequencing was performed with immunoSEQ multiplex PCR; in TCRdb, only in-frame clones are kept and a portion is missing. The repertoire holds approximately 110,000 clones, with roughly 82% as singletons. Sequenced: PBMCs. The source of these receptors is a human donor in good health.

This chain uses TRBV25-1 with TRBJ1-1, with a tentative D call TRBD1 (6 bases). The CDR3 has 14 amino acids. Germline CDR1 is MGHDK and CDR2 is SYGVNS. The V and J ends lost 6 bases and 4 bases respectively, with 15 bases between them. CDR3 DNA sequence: TGTGCCAGCAGACTTCTAGGGGGGGCCACTGAAGCTTTCTTT. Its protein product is CASRLLGGATEAFF.

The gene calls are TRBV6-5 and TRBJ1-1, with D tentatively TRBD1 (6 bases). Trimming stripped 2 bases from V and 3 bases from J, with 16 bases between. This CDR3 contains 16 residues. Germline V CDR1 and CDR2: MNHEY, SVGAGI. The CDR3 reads CASSYQPDSQDTEAFF. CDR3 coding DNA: TGTGCCAGCAGTTACCAACCGGACAGCCAAGACACTGAAGCTTTCTTT.

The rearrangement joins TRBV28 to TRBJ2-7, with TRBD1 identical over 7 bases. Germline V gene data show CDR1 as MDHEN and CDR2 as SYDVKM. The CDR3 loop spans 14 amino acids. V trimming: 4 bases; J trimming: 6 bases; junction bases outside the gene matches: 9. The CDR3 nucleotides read TGTGCCAGCAGTTCCTGGACAGGACGGCGCGAGCAGTACTTC. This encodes CASSSWTGRREQYF.

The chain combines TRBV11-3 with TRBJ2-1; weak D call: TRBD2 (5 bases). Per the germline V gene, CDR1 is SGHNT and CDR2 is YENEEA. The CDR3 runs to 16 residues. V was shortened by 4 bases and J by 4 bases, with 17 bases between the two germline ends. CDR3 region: CASSYRGQARYNEQFF. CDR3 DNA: TGTGCCAGCAGCTATCGCGGGCAGGCTCGGTACAATGAGCAGTTCTTC.

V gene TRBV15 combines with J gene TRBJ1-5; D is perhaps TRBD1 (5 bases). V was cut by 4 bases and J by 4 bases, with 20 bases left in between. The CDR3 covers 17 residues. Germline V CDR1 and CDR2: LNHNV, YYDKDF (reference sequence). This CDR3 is CATSTDPRAGPNQPQHF. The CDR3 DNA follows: TGTGCCACCAGCACAGATCCCCGGGCGGGACCGAATCAGCCCCAGCATTTT.

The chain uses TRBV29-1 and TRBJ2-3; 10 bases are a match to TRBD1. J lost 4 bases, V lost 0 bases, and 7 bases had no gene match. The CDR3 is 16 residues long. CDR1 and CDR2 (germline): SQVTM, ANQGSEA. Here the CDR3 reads CSVEDPTGTGADTQYF. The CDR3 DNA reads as TGCAGCGTTGAAGATCCCACCGGGACAGGGGCAGATACGCAGTATTTT.

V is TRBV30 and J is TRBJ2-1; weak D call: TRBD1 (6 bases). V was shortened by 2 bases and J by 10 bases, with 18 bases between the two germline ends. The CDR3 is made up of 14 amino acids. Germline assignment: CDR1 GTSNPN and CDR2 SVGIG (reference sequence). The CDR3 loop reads CAWSSYHREREQFF. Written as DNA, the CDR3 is TGTGCCTGGAGTTCCTACCACAGGGAAAGGGAGCAGTTCTTC. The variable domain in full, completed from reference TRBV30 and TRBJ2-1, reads SQTIHQWPATLVQPVGSPLSLECTVEGTSNPNLYWYRQAAGRGLQLLFYSVGIGQISSEVPQNLSASRPQDRQFILSSKKLLLSDSGFYLCAWSSYHREREQFFGPGTRLTVL.

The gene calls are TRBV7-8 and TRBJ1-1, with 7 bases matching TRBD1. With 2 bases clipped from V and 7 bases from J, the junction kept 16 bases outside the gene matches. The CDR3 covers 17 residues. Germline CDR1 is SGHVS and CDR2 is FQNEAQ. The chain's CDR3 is CASSLRGSRQGSGEAFF. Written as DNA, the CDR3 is TGTGCCAGCAGCTTACGGGGATCGCGACAGGGCTCGGGTGAAGCTTTCTTT.

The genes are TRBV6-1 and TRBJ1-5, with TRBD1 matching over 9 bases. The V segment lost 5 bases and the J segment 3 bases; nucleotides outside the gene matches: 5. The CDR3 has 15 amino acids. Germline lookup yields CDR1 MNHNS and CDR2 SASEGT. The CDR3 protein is CASSPGTGNNQPQHF. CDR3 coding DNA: TGTGCCAGCAGTCCCGGGACAGGGAACAATCAGCCCCAGCATTTT.

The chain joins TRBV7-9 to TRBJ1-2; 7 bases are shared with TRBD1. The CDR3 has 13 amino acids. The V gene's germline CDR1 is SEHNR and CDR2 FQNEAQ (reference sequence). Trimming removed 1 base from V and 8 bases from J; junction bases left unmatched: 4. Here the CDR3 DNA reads TGTGCCAGCAGCTTAGAACAGGGGAGGGGCTACACCTTC. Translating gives CASSLEQGRGYTF.

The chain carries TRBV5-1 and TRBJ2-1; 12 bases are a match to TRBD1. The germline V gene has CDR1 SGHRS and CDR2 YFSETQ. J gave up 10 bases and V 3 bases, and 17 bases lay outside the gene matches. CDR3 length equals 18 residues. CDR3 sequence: CASSSGTGGTGGAGEQFF. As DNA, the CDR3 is TGCGCCAGCAGCTCTGGGACCGGAGGGACAGGGGGCGCAGGCGAGCAGTTCTTC.

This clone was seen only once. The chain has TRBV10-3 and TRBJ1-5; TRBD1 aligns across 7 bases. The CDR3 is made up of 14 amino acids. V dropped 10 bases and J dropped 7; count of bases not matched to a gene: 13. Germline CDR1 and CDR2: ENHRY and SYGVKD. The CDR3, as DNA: TGTGCCACCCACGGGGCCGCAGGGGGGCAGCCCCAGCATTTT. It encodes CATHGAAGGQPQHF.

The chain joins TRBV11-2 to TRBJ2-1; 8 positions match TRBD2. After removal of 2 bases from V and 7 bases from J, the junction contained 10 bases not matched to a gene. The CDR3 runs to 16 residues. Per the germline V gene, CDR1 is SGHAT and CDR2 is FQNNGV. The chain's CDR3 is CASSLLAGRSHNEQFF. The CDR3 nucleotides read TGTGCCAGCAGCTTATTAGCGGGGAGATCCCATAATGAGCAGTTCTTC.

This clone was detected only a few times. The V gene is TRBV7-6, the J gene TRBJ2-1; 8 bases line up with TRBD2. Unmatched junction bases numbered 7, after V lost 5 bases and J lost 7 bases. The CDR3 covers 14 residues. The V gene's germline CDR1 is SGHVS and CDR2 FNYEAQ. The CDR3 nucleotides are TGTGCCAGCAGCCATGAGACTAGCGCAAATGAGCAGTTCTTC. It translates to CASSHETSANEQFF.

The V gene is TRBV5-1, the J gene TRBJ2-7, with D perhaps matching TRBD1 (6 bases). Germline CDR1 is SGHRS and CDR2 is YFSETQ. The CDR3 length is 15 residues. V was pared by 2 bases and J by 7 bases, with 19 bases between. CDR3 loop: CASSFTGMAPGEQYF. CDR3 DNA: TGCGCCAGCAGCTTCACAGGGATGGCGCCAGGGGAGCAGTACTTC.